These 25 T cell receptor beta chains were all obtained from the same sample, sequenced in a study of control samples from healthy donors and cancer patients. Method: immunoSEQ multiplex PCR; TCRdb's copy keeps in-frame clones and lacks some. The sample records 200,000 or so clones, over 80% being singletons. Input material: blood. Receptors originate from a man aged 30 to 45 in good health.

The rearrangement uses TRBV15 and TRBJ2-7; 10 positions match TRBD2. V shed 5 bases and J 3 bases; nucleotides not matched to a gene: 4. The CDR3 length is 14 residues. CDR1 and CDR2 from the germline V gene are LNHNV and YYDKDF (reference sequence). The CDR3 DNA is TGTGCCACCAGCCGTCTAGCGGGGGACTACGAGCAGTACTTC. Protein product: CATSRLAGDYEQYF. The complete variable domain, with remaining parts taken from reference TRBV15 and TRBJ2-7, reads DAMVIQNPRYQVTQFGKPVTLSCSQTLNHNVMYWYQQKSSQAPKLLFHYYDKDFNNEADTPDNFQSRRPNTSFCFLDIRSPGLGDTAMYLCATSRLAGDYEQYFGPGTRLTVT.

This clone was observed a single time. V usage is TRBV7-2 and J usage is TRBJ1-2, with no clear D. CDR1 is SGHTA, CDR2 FQGNSA, per germline. The CDR3 sequence is 11 residues long. Trimming left V 6 bases short and J 7 bases short, with 9 bases between. The CDR3 region is CASRSLSGYTF. The DNA of the CDR3 is TGTGCCAGCAGGTCACTGTCTGGCTACACCTTC.

This chain connects TRBV29-1 to TRBJ1-4; D is possibly TRBD1 (5 bases). CDR1 and CDR2 (germline): SQVTM, ANQGSEA. V lost 4 bases to trimming and J lost 7 bases, with 10 bases between them. This CDR3 is built from 12 residues. The DNA for the CDR3 is TGCAGCGTTGCGGACATGGGTGAAAAACTGTTTTTT. As protein: CSVADMGEKLFF.

The V call is TRBV10-3, the J call TRBJ1-5, with a tentative D call TRBD1 (5 bases). The germline V and J ends were trimmed by 4 bases and 0 bases, with 10 bases remaining between them. The CDR3 covers 15 residues. The germline CDR1 and CDR2 sequences are ENHRY and SYGVKD. In DNA form, the CDR3 reads TGTGCCATCAGTGCTGACAGTTTTAGCAATCAGCCCCAGCATTTT. Amino acid sequence: CAISADSFSNQPQHF.

V usage is TRBV11-3 and J usage is TRBJ2-3, with 8 bases that match TRBD1. V shed 3 bases, J shed 2 bases, and the junction held 4 bases outside the gene matches. Germline CDR1 SGHNT, CDR2 YENEEA. CDR3 length: 15 residues. As DNA, the CDR3 is TGTGCCAGCAGCTTTGGACAGGGATTCACAGATACGCAGTATTTT. It encodes CASSFGQGFTDTQYF. The full variable domain, its missing parts supplied by reference TRBV11-3 and TRBJ2-3, is EAGVVQSPRYKIIEKKQPVAFWCNPISGHNTLYWYLQNLGQGPELLIRYENEEAVDDSQLPKDRFSAERLKGVDSTLKIQPAELGDSAVYLCASSFGQGFTDTQYFGPGTRLTVL.

The genes are TRBV9 and TRBJ2-3; D call uncertain. Deletions cut 4 bases from V and 0 bases from J, with 12 bases between. The CDR3 totals 15 residues. Germline V CDR1 and CDR2: SGDLS, YYNGEE. The DNA of the CDR3 is TGTGCCAGCAGCACCCCTGGGGATAGCACAGATACGCAGTATTTT. Encoded protein: CASSTPGDSTDTQYF.

CDR3 coding DNA: TGTGCCAGCAGACAGAAGGCTGTACGCACAGATACGCAGTATTTT. Its translation: CASRQKAVRTDTQYF. The V gene is TRBV2, the J gene TRBJ2-3, with D hard to call. CDR1 SNHLY and CDR2 FYNNEI come from the germline V gene. Deletions cut 6 bases from V and 1 base from J, with 14 bases between. The length of the CDR3 is 15 residues.

As DNA, the CDR3 is TGCGCCAGCAGCCAACAACCTAGCGGGGGCACAGATACGCAGTATTTT. Translating gives CASSQQPSGGTDTQYF. The chain is built from TRBV5-1 and TRBJ2-3; TRBD2 agrees at 9 bases. The CDR3 loop spans 16 amino acids. Germline lookup yields CDR1 SGHRS and CDR2 YFSETQ. V lost 4 bases, J lost 1 base, and 7 bases stayed unmatched. The variable domain in full, with the rest retrieved from reference TRBV5-1 and TRBJ2-3, is KAGVTQTPRYLIKTRGQQVTLSCSPISGHRSVSWYQQTPGQGLQFLFEYFSETQRNKGNFPGRFSGRQFSNSRSEMNVSTLELGDSALYLCASSQQPSGGTDTQYFGPGTRLTVL.

The chain joins TRBV6-5 to TRBJ2-1, with D possibly matching TRBD1 (6 bases). The CDR3 has 14 amino acids. CDR1 is MNHEY and CDR2 is SVGAGI in the germline V gene. Trimming left V 6 bases short and J 8 bases short, with 17 bases between. CDR3 in DNA: TGTGCCAGCAGCTCAGTACAGGGTGTTGATGAGCAGTTCTTC. This gives the protein CASSSVQGVDEQFF.

The V and J genes are TRBV2 and TRBJ2-2; D is unclear. The V and J ends lost 6 bases and 1 base respectively, with 9 bases between them. The CDR3 is 14 residues long. Germline assignment: CDR1 SNHLY and CDR2 FYNNEI. CDR3 residues: CASRRTVNTGELFF. The CDR3 nucleotides are TGTGCCAGCAGGAGGACGGTGAACACCGGGGAGCTGTTTTTT.

This chain connects TRBV28 to TRBJ1-4; 7 bases are a match to TRBD1. The germline gives CDR1 MDHEN, CDR2 SYDVKM. The V segment lost 2 bases and the J segment 6 bases; nucleotides outside the gene matches: 6. The CDR3 totals 15 residues. CDR3 residues: CASSLMGGQDEKLFF. CDR3 sequence (DNA): TGTGCCAGCAGTTTAATGGGAGGACAGGATGAAAAACTGTTTTTT. Complete variable domain (other parts from reference TRBV28 and TRBJ1-4): DVKVTQSSRYLVKRTGEKVFLECVQDMDHENMFWYRQDPGLGLRLIYFSYDVKMKEKGDIPEGYSVSREKKERFSLILESASTNQTSMYLCASSLMGGQDEKLFFGSGTQLSVL.

This clone appeared once. This chain links TRBV7-9 with TRBJ2-7; D is uncertain. Germline V gene data show CDR1 as SEHNR and CDR2 as FQNEAQ (reference sequence). The V and J ends lost 5 bases and 7 bases respectively, with 12 bases between them. The CDR3 sequence is 12 residues long. The CDR3 region has the DNA TGTGCCAGCAGCCAGCCTTCTAGGGAGCAGTACTTC. Translation gives CASSQPSREQYF.

This clone was counted once. V and J are TRBV19 and TRBJ2-3, with D possibly being TRBD1 or TRBD2 (5 bases each). Germline-derived CDR1 and CDR2 are LNHDA and SQIVND (reference sequence). The CDR3 consists of 15 residues. V was trimmed by 0 bases and J by 4 bases, leaving 11 bases between them. The DNA for the CDR3 is TGTGCCAGTAGTATAGATCAGCTGGGGGCAGATACGCAGTATTTT. It is translated as CASSIDQLGADTQYF.

The chain employs TRBV7-2 and TRBJ2-2; D is possibly TRBD1 or TRBD2 (5 bases each). Per germline, CDR1 SGHTA and CDR2 FQGNSA. Between the trimmed V and J ends, which lost 5 bases and 0 bases, there was a span of 16 bases. CDR3 length equals 17 residues. The CDR3 nucleotides are TGTGCCAGCAGCGACTTTTCGAGGGACCCGAACACCGGGGAGCTGTTTTTT. This codes for CASSDFSRDPNTGELFF.

This clone was counted a single time. The rearrangement joins TRBV4-1 to TRBJ2-3, with 9 positions matching TRBD1. This CDR3 spans 15 amino acids. With 5 bases clipped from V and 1 base from J, the junction kept 4 bases outside the gene matches. Per germline, CDR1 MGHRA and CDR2 YSYEKL. The CDR3 region has the DNA TGCGCCAGCAGCACACAGGGGGCGCGCACAGATACGCAGTATTTT. Translation gives CASSTQGARTDTQYF.

V gene TRBV6-1 combines with J gene TRBJ2-7; TRBD1 or TRBD2 may be the D gene (6 bases each). Germline V gene sequence: CDR1 MNHNS, CDR2 SASEGT. This CDR3 comprises 14 residues. Trimming shortened V by 0 bases and J by 2 bases, and 8 bases separated the two germline ends. This CDR3 reads CASSEAGGPYEQYF. The CDR3 coding sequence is TGTGCCAGCAGTGAAGCGGGGGGCCCCTACGAGCAGTACTTC.

CDR3 nucleotide sequence: TGTGCCAGCAGCTACGGACAGACCCTTCGAAACACCATATATTTT. Amino acids: CASSYGQTLRNTIYF. V gene TRBV5-6 combines with J gene TRBJ1-3; D might be TRBD1 (6 bases). Trimming took 3 bases from V and 5 from J, leaving 15 bases between them. CDR3 length: 15 residues. The germline V gene encodes CDR1 SGHDT and CDR2 YYEEEE.

The chain joins TRBV10-2 to TRBJ2-3; D possibly uses TRBD1 or TRBD2 (5 bases each). V was cut by 3 bases and J by 4 bases, with 14 bases left in between. The CDR3 sequence is 15 residues long. Germline V lookup: CDR1 WSHSY, CDR2 SAAADI. The CDR3 loop is CASSEKGLASDTQYF. The CDR3 nucleotides read TGCGCCAGCAGTGAAAAGGGGCTAGCATCAGATACGCAGTATTTT.

The J gene is TRBJ2-7, the V gene TRBV2; a weak D match, TRBD2 (6 bases). V lost 4 bases and J lost 3, with 13 bases in between. The CDR3 is 14 amino acids. The germline CDR1 and CDR2 sequences are SNHLY and FYNNEI. DNA of the CDR3: TGTGCCAGCAGTGCGTCGGGGGACTTCTACGAGCAGTACTTC. It encodes CASSASGDFYEQYF.

The chain employs TRBV3-1 (or the pseudogene TRBV3-2) and TRBJ1-2; the match to TRBD1 covers 11 bases. Trimming removed 4 bases from V and 6 bases from J; junction bases left unmatched: 7. The CDR3 contains 15 residues. Germline V gene data show CDR1 as LGHDT and CDR2 as YNNKEL (reference sequence). CDR3 loop: CASSPRGQGGNGYTF. CDR3 in DNA: TGTGCCAGCAGCCCGCGGGGACAGGGGGGAAATGGCTACACCTTC.

V is TRBV13 and J is TRBJ1-3; no reliable D call. CDR3 length equals 13 residues. V gave up 1 base and J gave up 4 bases, with 5 bases separating them. CDR1 and CDR2 (germline): PRHDT, FYEKMQ (reference sequence). CDR3 sequence (DNA): TGTGCCAGCAGCTTAGAGTCCGGAAACACCATATATTTT. Its translation: CASSLESGNTIYF.

The J gene is TRBJ1-1, the V gene TRBV6-5, with a weak D call TRBD1 (5 bases). V lost 6 bases, J lost 4 bases, and 9 bases lay in between. In germline, CDR1 is MNHEY, CDR2 SVGAGI. The CDR3 sequence is 12 residues long. This CDR3 reads CASRPGGTEAFF. The CDR3 DNA is TGTGCCAGCAGGCCCGGGGGCACTGAAGCTTTCTTT.

The V call is TRBV19, the J call TRBJ1-4; D possibly corresponds to TRBD1 (6 bases). The CDR3 loop spans 17 amino acids. CDR1 and CDR2 from the germline V gene are LNHDA and SQIVND (reference sequence). Between the trimmed V and J ends, which lost 0 bases and 0 bases, there was a span of 11 bases. CDR3 protein: CASSIDRTEPTNEKLFF. CDR3 sequence (DNA): TGTGCCAGTAGTATAGATCGGACAGAGCCAACTAATGAAAAACTGTTTTTT. The full variable domain, completed using reference TRBV19 and TRBJ1-4, is DGGITQSPKYLFRKEGQNVTLSCEQNLNHDAMYWYRQDPGQGLRLIYYSQIVNDFQKGDIAEGYSVSREKKESFPLTVTSAQKNPTAFYLCASSIDRTEPTNEKLFFGSGTQLSVL.

This chain links TRBV19 with TRBJ2-2; 7 bases match TRBD2. Per germline, CDR1 LNHDA and CDR2 SQIVND (reference sequence). This CDR3 has 16 residues. The ends lost 0 bases at V and 1 base at J; junction bases unmatched: 2. This CDR3 reads CASSIELAMNTGELFF. The CDR3 nucleotides are TGTGCCAGTAGTATAGAACTAGCGATGAACACCGGGGAGCTGTTTTTT.

The V and J genes are TRBV27 and TRBJ2-2; 7 positions match TRBD1. The CDR3 totals 15 residues. V was clipped by 6 bases and J by 5 bases; unmatched bases: 9. Germline CDR1 is MNHEY and CDR2 is SMNVEV (reference sequence). In DNA form, the CDR3 reads TGTGCCAGCAGCCGGGACAGCTTTCGGACCGGGGAGCTGTTTTTT. Protein: CASSRDSFRTGELFF.